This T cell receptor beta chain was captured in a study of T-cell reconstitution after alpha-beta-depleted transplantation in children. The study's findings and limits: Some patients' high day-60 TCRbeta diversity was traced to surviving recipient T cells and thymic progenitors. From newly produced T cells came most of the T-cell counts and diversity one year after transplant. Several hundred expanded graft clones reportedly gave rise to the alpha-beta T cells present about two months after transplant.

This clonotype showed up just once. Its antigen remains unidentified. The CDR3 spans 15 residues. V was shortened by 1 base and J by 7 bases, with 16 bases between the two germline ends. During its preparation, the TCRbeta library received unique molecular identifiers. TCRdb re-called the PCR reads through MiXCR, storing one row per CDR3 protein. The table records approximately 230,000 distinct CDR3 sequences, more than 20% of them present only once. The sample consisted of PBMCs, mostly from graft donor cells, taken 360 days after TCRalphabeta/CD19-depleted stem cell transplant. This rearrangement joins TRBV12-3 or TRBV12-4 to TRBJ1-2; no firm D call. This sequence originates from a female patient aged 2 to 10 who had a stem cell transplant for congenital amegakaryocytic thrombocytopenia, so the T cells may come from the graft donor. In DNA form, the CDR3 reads TGTGCCAGCAGTTTAGGAAGCCGCACACCCTTTGGCTACACCTTC. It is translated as CASSLGSRTPFGYTF.